The source of this T cell receptor (beta chain) is a study of STAT3 mutations in large granular lymphocyte leukemia. The study, taken as a whole, reports: In T-cell large granular lymphocyte leukemia, about half of patients showed multiple immunodominant subclonotypes. All newly emerging clones after therapy were STAT3 wild type.

The ends were cut back, 2 bases at V and 3 bases at J, with 14 bases in the middle. Germline CDR1 is MDHEN and CDR2 is SYDVKM. The CDR3 runs to 16 residues. Assay: immunoSEQ multiplex PCR; the TCRdb copy retains only in-frame clones and omits some. The table has roughly 46,000 clones, 80% to 90% seen once. In the case of this clone: Its antigen is unknown.

V and J are TRBV28 and TRBJ2-4, with a tentative D call TRBD2 (6 bases). The source of this sequence is a human donor with T large granular lymphocyte leukemia. Some clones in this sample may be carry-over from other donors' samples. The sequencing input was PBMCs. The DNA for the CDR3 is TGTGCCAGCAGTTTAGGAGGAGCGGGCAACAAAAACATTCAGTACTTC. Translating it yields CASSLGGAGNKNIQYF. Filled out from reference TRBV28 and TRBJ2-4, the complete variable domain reads DVKVTQSSRYLVKRTGEKVFLECVQDMDHENMFWYRQDPGLGLRLIYFSYDVKMKEKGDIPEGYSVSREKKERFSLILESASTNQTSMYLCASSLGGAGNKNIQYFGAGTRLSVL.